Shown below are 21 T cell receptor beta chains from a single sample sequenced in a study of CD4 T cells in relation to SARS-CoV-2 and coronaviruses. Sequenced by immunoSEQ multiplex PCR; TCRdb stores in-frame clones only, minus some. The data contain 24,000 or so clones, about 79% of them singletons. These receptors lack a known antigen. Unexposed donor CD4+ T cells date from about 2011-2018, before the COVID-19 pandemic. After roughly ten days of culture, CD4+ T cells were isolated. Material: CD4+ T cells from PBMCs, cultured in vitro. These receptors were collected from a human donor in good health.

The genes are TRBV7-2 and TRBJ2-1, with unresolved D. This CDR3 is built from 12 residues. The V and J ends lost 4 bases and 5 bases respectively, with 6 bases between them. Germline assignment: CDR1 SGHTA and CDR2 FQGNSA. The CDR3 sequence: CASSSLDNEQFF. For the CDR3, the DNA is TGTGCCAGCAGCTCTCTGGACAATGAGCAGTTCTTC.

The V call is TRBV7-9, the J call TRBJ2-1, with 9 bases identical to TRBD2. CDR1 and CDR2 (germline): SEHNR, FQNEAQ (reference sequence). Losses at the gene ends were 0 bases for V and 9 bases for J; bases not matched to a gene: 6. The CDR3 spans 15 residues. Here the CDR3 reads CASSLASGLAREQFF. CDR3 DNA: TGTGCCAGCAGCTTAGCGTCAGGACTAGCGCGTGAGCAGTTCTTC.

V is TRBV30 and J is TRBJ1-1, with 7 bases that match TRBD1. The CDR3 loop spans 12 amino acids. Germline-derived CDR1 and CDR2 are GTSNPN and SVGIG (reference sequence). The V segment lost 6 bases and the J segment 6 bases; nucleotides outside the gene matches: 7. The CDR3 is CACVAQGAEAFF. The CDR3 bases are TGTGCCTGTGTAGCGCAGGGGGCTGAAGCTTTCTTT.

The V call is TRBV5-1, the J call TRBJ2-7; D is unclear. Looked up from germline, CDR1 is SGHRS and CDR2 is YFSETQ. CDR3 length: 15 residues. V lost 0 bases and J lost 3, with 13 bases in between. For the CDR3, the DNA is TGCGCCAGCAGCTTGGGCAGTCAGAATGTCTACGAGCAGTACTTC. As protein: CASSLGSQNVYEQYF.

The V gene is TRBV2, the J gene TRBJ1-4; 7 positions match TRBD1. The CDR3 covers 15 residues. J was trimmed by 3 bases and V by 6 bases; bases with no gene match: 7. CDR1 is SNHLY, CDR2 FYNNEI, per germline. CDR3 residues: CASREQGLPNEKLFF. The CDR3 DNA reads as TGTGCCAGCAGGGAACAGGGGTTACCTAATGAAAAACTGTTTTTT.

The chain uses TRBV4-1 and TRBJ1-6; 7 bases map to TRBD1. The CDR3 contains 17 residues. V lost 2 bases to trimming and J lost 3 bases; unmatched junction nucleotides: 7. CDR1 is MGHRA and CDR2 is YSYEKL in the germline V gene. CDR3 in DNA: TGCGCCAGCAGCCAATTCAACAGGGGAGACTATAATTCACCCCTCCACTTT. It yields the protein CASSQFNRGDYNSPLHF.

The chain has TRBV5-1 and TRBJ2-1; 7 bases are shared with TRBD2. Germline V gene lookup returns CDR1 SGHRS and CDR2 YFSETQ. The CDR3 totals 15 residues. V gave up 4 bases and J gave up 0 bases; unmatched junction bases: 4. The CDR3 DNA is TGCGCCAGCAGCCCGGGGGGAGCCTCCTACAATGAGCAGTTCTTC. Translating it yields CASSPGGASYNEQFF.

The V and J genes are TRBV7-8 and TRBJ2-1; D might be TRBD1 or TRBD2, each matching 6 bases. V was cut by 3 bases and J by 6 bases, with 33 bases left in between. From germline, CDR1 is SGHVS and CDR2 FQNEAQ. The CDR3 spans 21 residues. The CDR3: CASSLSLQGYASWGVGNEQFF. The DNA of the CDR3 is TGTGCCAGCAGCTTGAGCCTACAGGGATACGCATCGTGGGGGGTTGGCAATGAGCAGTTCTTC.

The chain employs TRBV3-1 (or the pseudogene TRBV3-2) and TRBJ1-2; possible D gene TRBD1, 5 bases. CDR1 LGHDT and CDR2 YNNKEL come from the germline V gene (reference sequence). V lost 1 base to trimming and J lost 3 bases, with 12 bases between them. The CDR3 has 15 amino acids. CDR3 sequence reads: CASSQAGRADYGYTF. For the CDR3, the DNA is TGTGCCAGCAGCCAAGCCGGCAGGGCTGACTATGGCTACACCTTC.

The CDR3 protein is CASSLGAARETQYF. CDR3 nucleotides: TGTGCCAGCAGCTTAGGGGCGGCCCGGGAGACCCAGTACTTC. The rearrangement links TRBV7-9 to TRBJ2-5; D remains unclear. The CDR3 runs to 14 residues. Trimming left V 1 base short and J 5 bases short, with 11 bases between. The germline V gene encodes CDR1 SEHNR and CDR2 FQNEAQ (reference sequence). Based on the CDR3 plus reference TRBV7-9 and TRBJ2-5, the full variable domain is DTGVSQNPRHKITKRGQNVTFRCDPISEHNRLYWYRQTLGQGPEFLTYFQNEAQLEKSRLLSDRFSAERPKGSFSTLEIQRTEQGDSAMYLCASSLGAARETQYFGPGTRLLVL.

This clone appeared a few times. The chain couples TRBV2 to TRBJ1-4; no definite D call. Looked up from germline, CDR1 is SNHLY and CDR2 is FYNNEI. The CDR3 has 12 residues. Trimming shortened V by 6 bases and J by 6 bases, and 8 bases separated the two germline ends. The CDR3 DNA follows: TGTGCCAGCAGCCGTATCCATGAAAAACTGTTTTTT. Translated: CASSRIHEKLFF.

The chain links TRBV6-5 to TRBJ2-1; perhaps TRBD2 as D (6 bases). The CDR3 spans 14 residues. V lost 6 bases, J lost 2 bases, and 11 bases lay in between. Germline V gene sequence: CDR1 MNHEY, CDR2 SVGAGI. CDR3 coding DNA: TGTGCCAGCAGGACCGGGACTGCCTACAATGAGCAGTTCTTC. It is translated as CASRTGTAYNEQFF.

The V and J genes are TRBV5-1 and TRBJ2-5, with 7 bases fitting TRBD1. The CDR3 has 16 amino acids. The germline V gene has CDR1 SGHRS and CDR2 YFSETQ. The trim removed 2 bases at V and 4 bases at J, leaving 11 bases unmatched. CDR3 region: CASSLGGHAKGETQYF. CDR3 bases: TGCGCCAGCAGCTTAGGGGGCCATGCCAAAGGAGAGACCCAGTACTTC.

This clone came up a few times. The chain employs TRBV7-9 and TRBJ1-4; the match to TRBD1 covers 7 bases. V was clipped by 5 bases and J by 5 bases; unmatched bases: 5. The CDR3 loop spans 14 amino acids. The germline V gene has CDR1 SEHNR and CDR2 FQNEAQ (reference sequence). CDR3 in amino acids: CASSTTGLNEKLFF. The CDR3 nucleotides are TGTGCCAGCAGCACGACAGGGCTAAATGAAAAACTGTTTTTT.

This clone has just one count. The V gene is TRBV7-2, the J gene TRBJ2-5, with TRBD1 matching over 8 bases. The length of the CDR3 is 15 residues. The V segment lost 5 bases and the J segment 2 bases; nucleotides outside the gene matches: 7. CDR1 and CDR2 (germline): SGHTA, FQGNSA. CDR3 protein: CASSPADRGQETQYF. The CDR3, as DNA: TGTGCCAGCAGCCCCGCCGACAGGGGTCAAGAGACCCAGTACTTC. The whole variable domain, filled in from reference TRBV7-2 and TRBJ2-5, reads GAGVSQSPSNKVTEKGKDVELRCDPISGHTALYWYRQSLGQGLEFLIYFQGNSAPDKSGLPSDRFSAERTGGSVSTLTIQRTQQEDSAVYLCASSPADRGQETQYFGPGTRLLVL.

The chain recombines TRBV6-4 with TRBJ2-6; D gene ambiguous. V shed 6 bases and J shed 2 bases, with 2 bases lying between them. The CDR3 covers 12 residues. The germline V gene encodes CDR1 MRHNA and CDR2 SNTAGT. CDR3 sequence (DNA): TGTGCCAGCAGCCCTGGGGCCAACGTCCTGACTTTC. Encoded protein: CASSPGANVLTF.

This clone occurred a few times. The chain couples TRBV6-6 to TRBJ1-3; D not certain. The CDR3 has 14 residues. Trimming cost V 4 bases and J 0 bases, with 7 bases left between them. CDR1 and CDR2 (germline): MNHNY, SVGAGI (reference sequence). Here the CDR3 reads CASSFGISGNTIYF. CDR3 DNA sequence: TGTGCCAGCAGTTTTGGGATCTCTGGAAACACCATATATTTT.

This chain connects TRBV4-1 to TRBJ2-7; maybe TRBD2 (5 bases). The CDR3 contains 15 residues. CDR1 is MGHRA and CDR2 is YSYEKL in the germline V gene. V was pared by 4 bases and J by 4 bases, with 17 bases between. DNA of the CDR3: TGCGCCAGCAGCCTCTCGGTCCTAGCTAGGTACGAGCAGTACTTC. This encodes CASSLSVLARYEQYF.

V is TRBV5-1 and J is TRBJ2-1; D is perhaps TRBD1 (6 bases). The CDR3 has 16 amino acids. Germline V gene lookup returns CDR1 SGHRS and CDR2 YFSETQ. V was trimmed by 4 bases and J by 0 bases, leaving 14 bases between them. The CDR3 DNA is TGCGCCAGCAGCAGTACAGGGATCGGCTCCTACAATGAGCAGTTCTTC. Amino acid sequence: CASSSTGIGSYNEQFF.

The chain carries TRBV19 and TRBJ2-1; D possibly corresponds to TRBD2 (6 bases). The CDR3 length is 15 residues. Germline lookup yields CDR1 LNHDA and CDR2 SQIVND (reference sequence). V dropped 7 bases and J dropped 2 bases, with 15 bases sitting between them. CDR3 in DNA: TGTGCCAGTACCATCCGGGACTCACCCTACAATGAGCAGTTCTTC. Protein product: CASTIRDSPYNEQFF.

The V call is TRBV9, the J call TRBJ2-7; TRBD1 is a possible D gene (6 bases). V dropped 4 bases and J dropped 3 bases, with 11 bases sitting between them. The CDR3 totals 13 residues. Germline lookup yields CDR1 SGDLS and CDR2 YYNGEE. CDR3 sequence: CASSTGQSYEQYF. The CDR3, as DNA: TGTGCCAGCAGCACGGGACAAAGCTACGAGCAGTACTTC.